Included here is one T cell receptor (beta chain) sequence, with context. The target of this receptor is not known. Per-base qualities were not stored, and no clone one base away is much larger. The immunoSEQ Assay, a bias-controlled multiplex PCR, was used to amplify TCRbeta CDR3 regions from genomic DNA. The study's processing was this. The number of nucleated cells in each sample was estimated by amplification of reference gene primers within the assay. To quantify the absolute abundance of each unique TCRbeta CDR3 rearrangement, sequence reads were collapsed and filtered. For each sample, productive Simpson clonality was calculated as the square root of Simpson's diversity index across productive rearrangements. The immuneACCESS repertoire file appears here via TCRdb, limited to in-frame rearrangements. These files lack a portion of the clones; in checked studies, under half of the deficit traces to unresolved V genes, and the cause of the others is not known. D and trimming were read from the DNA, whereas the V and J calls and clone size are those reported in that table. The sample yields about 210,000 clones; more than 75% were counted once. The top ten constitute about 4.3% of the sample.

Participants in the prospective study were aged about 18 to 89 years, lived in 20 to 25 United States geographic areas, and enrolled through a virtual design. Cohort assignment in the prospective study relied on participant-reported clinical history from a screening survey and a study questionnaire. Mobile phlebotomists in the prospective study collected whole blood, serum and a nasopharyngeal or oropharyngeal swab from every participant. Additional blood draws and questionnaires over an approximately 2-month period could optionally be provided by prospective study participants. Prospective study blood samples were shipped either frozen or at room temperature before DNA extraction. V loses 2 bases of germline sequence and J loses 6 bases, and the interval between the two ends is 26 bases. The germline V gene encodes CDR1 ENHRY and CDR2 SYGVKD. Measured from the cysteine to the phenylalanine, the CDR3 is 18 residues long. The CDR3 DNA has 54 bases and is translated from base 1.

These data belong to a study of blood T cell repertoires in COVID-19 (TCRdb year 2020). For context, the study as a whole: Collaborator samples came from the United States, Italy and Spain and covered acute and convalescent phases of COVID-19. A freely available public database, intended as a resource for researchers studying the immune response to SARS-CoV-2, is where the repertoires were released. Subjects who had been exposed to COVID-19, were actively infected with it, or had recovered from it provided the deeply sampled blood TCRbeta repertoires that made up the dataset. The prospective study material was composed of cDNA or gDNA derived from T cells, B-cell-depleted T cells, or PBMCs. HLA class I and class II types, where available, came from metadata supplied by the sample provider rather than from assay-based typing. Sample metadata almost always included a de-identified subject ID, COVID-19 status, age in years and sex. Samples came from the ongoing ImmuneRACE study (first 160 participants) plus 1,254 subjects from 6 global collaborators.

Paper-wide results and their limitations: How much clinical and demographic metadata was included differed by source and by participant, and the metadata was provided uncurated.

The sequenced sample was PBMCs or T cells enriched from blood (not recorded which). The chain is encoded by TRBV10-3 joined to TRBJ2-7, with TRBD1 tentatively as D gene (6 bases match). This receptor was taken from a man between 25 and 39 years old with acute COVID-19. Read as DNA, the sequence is TGTGCCATCAGTGAGGCAGGGGTGTCCCCAAATCCCCCTGGCGAGCAGTACTTC. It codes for CAISEAGVSPNPPGEQYF.